These 8 T cell receptor beta chains originate from one sample sequenced in a study of T cells in Graves' hyperthyroidism and ophthalmopathy. RNA transcripts yielded amplified TCR beta CDR3 regions. First-round RT-PCR targeting the TCR CDR3 was performed with the HTBI primer set. TCRdb reprocessed the multiplex PCR reads with MiXCR, giving one entry per CDR3 protein. Found here are some 740,000 distinct CDR3 sequences, less than 15% of them singletons; the top ten hold about 10%. The sample consisted of blood. All receptors come from a woman in her late teens or twenties with Graves' hyperthyroidism.

The chain is built from TRBV5-1 and TRBJ1-1; D is unclear. The CDR3 is 13 residues long. The V gene lost 6 bases and the J gene lost 3 bases, with 12 bases spanning the gap. Germline loops: CDR1 SGHRS, CDR2 YFSETQ. The CDR3 protein is CASTPRGDTEAFF. As DNA, the CDR3 is TGCGCCAGCACCCCGCGGGGAGACACTGAAGCTTTCTTT.

This clonotype was picked up many times. V usage is TRBV10-3 and J usage is TRBJ1-2; a possible D gene is TRBD1 (5 bases). Germline V CDR1 and CDR2: ENHRY, SYGVKD. Trimming cost V 7 bases and J 4 bases, with 19 bases left between them. The CDR3 sequence is 15 residues long. CDR3 in amino acids: CAIKIGTEYPYGYTF. In DNA form, the CDR3 reads TGTGCCATCAAAATCGGGACCGAGTACCCCTATGGCTACACCTTC.

CDR3 bases: TGTGCCAGCAGCTTAGGCTACCTAGGGGGCGAGCAGTACTTC. It encodes CASSLGYLGGEQYF. The chain uses TRBV5-6 and TRBJ2-7; D is perhaps TRBD1 (6 bases). The CDR3 spans 14 residues. Trimming removed 2 bases at V and 6 bases at J, with 15 bases between. Looked up from germline, CDR1 is SGHDT and CDR2 is YYEEEE.

This clonotype has a handful of counts. The V call is TRBV6-1, the J call TRBJ2-1; 9 bases line up with TRBD2. The CDR3 extends over 15 amino acids. Germline V lookup: CDR1 MNHNS, CDR2 SASEGT. V trimming: 5 bases; J trimming: 9 bases; junction bases outside the gene matches: 11. The CDR3 region has the DNA TGTGCCAGCAGTCCGACTAGCGGTACGACACTTGAGCAGTTCTTC. This encodes CASSPTSGTTLEQFF.

The sample holds a few counts of this clonotype. The rearrangement uses TRBV7-8 and TRBJ2-7; D is undetermined. The CDR3 runs 14 residues. Trimming shortened V by 5 bases and J by 7 bases, and 18 bases separated the two germline ends. Germline-derived CDR1 and CDR2 are SGHVS and FQNEAQ. CDR3 nucleotides: TGTGCCAGCAGCGACGGTGGGTCAATTCAGGAGCAGTACTTC. Translated, it gives CASSDGGSIQEQYF.

At least ten counts were recorded for this clonotype. V gene TRBV2 combines with J gene TRBJ2-7; D unresolved. The CDR3 is made up of 15 amino acids. Germline CDR1 and CDR2: SNHLY and FYNNEI. Trimming took 10 bases from V and 0 from J, leaving 19 bases between them. This CDR3 is CATKVSVLSSYEQYF. Here the CDR3 DNA reads TGTGCCACAAAGGTGTCGGTCCTCAGCTCCTACGAGCAGTACTTC.

This clonotype was found many times. The chain has TRBV7-9 and TRBJ2-2; 12 bases line up with TRBD2. V dropped 5 bases and J dropped 1; count of bases not matched to a gene: 5. CDR3 length: 17 amino acids. Germline CDR1 and CDR2: SEHNR and FQNEAQ (reference sequence). The CDR3 DNA reads as TGTGCCAGCAGCCCTCTAGCGGGAGGGAGGAACACCGGGGAGCTGTTTTTT. This codes for CASSPLAGGRNTGELFF.

The chain uses TRBV29-1 and TRBJ1-5; perhaps TRBD1 as D (5 bases). CDR1 SQVTM and CDR2 ANQGSEA come from the germline V gene. Trimming pared 7 bases from V and 0 bases from J, leaving 10 bases between. The CDR3 is made up of 13 amino acids. The DNA of the CDR3 is TGCAGCGCGTGGGACGTTAGCAATCAGCCCCAGCATTTT. Translated, it gives CSAWDVSNQPQHF. The whole variable domain, remainder taken from reference TRBV29-1 and TRBJ1-5, is SAVISQKPSRDICQRGTSLTIQCQVDSQVTMMFWYRQQPGQSLTLIATANQGSEATYESGFVIDKFPISRPNLTFSTLTVSNMSPEDSSIYLCSAWDVSNQPQHFGDGTRLSIL.